These 6 T cell receptor beta chains came from one sample sequenced in a study of blood T cell repertoires in COVID-19. TCRdb keeps only in-frame clones here, not all; method: immunoSEQ multiplex PCR. The sample includes 140,000 to 150,000 clones, about nine tenths seen only once; the top ten take under 3%. Input material: peripheral blood. Receptor source: a human donor in a cohort sampled during active COVID-19.

The rearrangement uses TRBV7-3 and TRBJ2-1, with TRBD2 matching 8 bases. V shed 3 bases, J shed 4 bases, and the junction held 8 bases outside the gene matches. Germline lookup yields CDR1 SGHTA and CDR2 FQGTGA. The CDR3 contains 16 residues. CDR3 bases: TGTGCCAGCAGCTTCCTAGGAGCGGGAGCTTACAATGAGCAGTTCTTC. This sequence encodes CASSFLGAGAYNEQFF.

This clone has just one count. The rearrangement uses TRBV11-1 and TRBJ1-1; D perhaps matches TRBD1 (6 bases). The CDR3 sequence is 12 residues long. V lost 2 bases and J lost 8, with 9 bases in between. The germline V gene encodes CDR1 SGHAT and CDR2 FQDESV (reference sequence). This chain's CDR3 is CASSLIRGEAFF. The CDR3 DNA reads TGTGCCAGCAGCTTAATAAGGGGGGAAGCTTTCTTT.

The chain joins TRBV5-1 to TRBJ2-2, with D possibly matching TRBD1 (6 bases). Germline CDR1 SGHRS, CDR2 YFSETQ. V was trimmed by 4 bases and J by 7 bases, leaving 14 bases between them. This CDR3 comprises 14 residues. CDR3 bases: TGCGCCAGCAGCACCCAGGGGTTAATCGGGGAGCTGTTTTTT. As protein: CASSTQGLIGELFF.

This sequence joins TRBV27 and TRBJ2-7; 8 bases fit TRBD1. There are 16 residues in the CDR3. The V segment lost 6 bases and the J segment 5 bases; nucleotides outside the gene matches: 15. The germline gives CDR1 MNHEY, CDR2 SMNVEV (reference sequence). CDR3 DNA: TGTGCCAGCAGGGACCAGGGGTACAGGGGGATCAACGAGCAGTACTTC. It yields the protein CASRDQGYRGINEQYF.

The chain combines TRBV7-3 with TRBJ2-1; maybe TRBD2 (6 bases). Germline assignment: CDR1 SGHTA and CDR2 FQGTGA. Trimming removed 5 bases from V and 5 bases from J, with 13 bases in between. This CDR3 is 14 amino acids long. The CDR3 DNA reads as TGTGCCAGCAGCCCCTATAGCGGAAACAATGAGCAGTTCTTC. This gives the protein CASSPYSGNNEQFF.

The rearrangement uses TRBV11-2 and TRBJ1-2, with D possibly TRBD1 on 6 matching bases. In germline, CDR1 is SGHAT, CDR2 FQNNGV. CDR3 length equals 14 residues. Trimming stripped 5 bases from V and 2 bases from J, with 12 bases between. CDR3 residues: CASSKTGLNYGYTF. CDR3 DNA: TGTGCCAGCAGCAAGACAGGCCTCAACTATGGCTACACCTTC.